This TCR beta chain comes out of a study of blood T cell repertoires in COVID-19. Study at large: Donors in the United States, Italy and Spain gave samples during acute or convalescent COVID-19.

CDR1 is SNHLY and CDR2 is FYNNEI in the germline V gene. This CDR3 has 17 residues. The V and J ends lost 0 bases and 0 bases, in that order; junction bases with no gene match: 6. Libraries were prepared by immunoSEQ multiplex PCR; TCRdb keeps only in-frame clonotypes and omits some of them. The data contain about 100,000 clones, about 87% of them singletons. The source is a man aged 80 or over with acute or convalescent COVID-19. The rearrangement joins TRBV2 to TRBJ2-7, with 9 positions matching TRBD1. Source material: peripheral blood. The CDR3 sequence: CASSEARGTGNSYEQYF. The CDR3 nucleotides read TGTGCCAGCAGTGAAGCGCGAGGGACAGGGAACTCCTACGAGCAGTACTTC. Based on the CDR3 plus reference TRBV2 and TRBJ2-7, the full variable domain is EPEVTQTPSHQVTQMGQEVILRCVPISNHLYFYWYRQILGQKVEFLVSFYNNEISEKSEIFDDQFSVERPDGSNFTLKIRSTKLEDSAMYFCASSEARGTGNSYEQYFGPGTRLTVT.